Below, 19 T cell receptor beta chains from the same sample are listed, as sequenced in a study of Graves' ophthalmopathy and Graves' hyperthyroidism. RNA transcripts served as template for amplifying TCR beta CDR3 sequences. The authors performed first-round RT-PCR with HTBI primers and then a second-round multiplex PCR. TCRdb processed the multiplex PCR reads anew with MiXCR; each CDR3 protein has one entry. Of hundreds of thousands of distinct CDR3 sequences listed, about 20% are singletons. Sequencing used peripheral blood. Receptor source: a woman under 30 with stable Graves' hyperthyroidism. Some clones in this sample may be carry-over from other donors' samples.

This clonotype has just a few counts. The chain combines TRBV18 with TRBJ2-7, with no clear D. The germline V and J ends were trimmed by 0 bases and 8 bases, with 8 bases remaining between them. The germline CDR1 and CDR2 sequences are KGHSH and LQKENI. The CDR3 has 12 amino acids. The CDR3, as DNA: TGTGCCAGCTCACCACCAGAAGGGAAGCAGTACTTC. Its translation is CASSPPEGKQYF.

The rearrangement links TRBV28 to TRBJ2-7, with 9 bases matching TRBD1. This CDR3 has 16 amino acids. Germline CDR1 and CDR2: MDHEN and SYDVKM. Trimming took 6 bases from V and 3 from J; bases not matched to a gene: 12. Here the CDR3 reads CASRSPPGQGFYEQYF. The CDR3 nucleotides read TGTGCCAGCAGGTCCCCCCCGGGACAGGGATTCTACGAGCAGTACTTC.

This clonotype was observed at least ten times. This sequence joins TRBV2 and TRBJ1-2; D call uncertain. The germline V gene has CDR1 SNHLY and CDR2 FYNNEI. V lost 4 bases and J 2 bases, leaving 14 bases between the germline ends. The CDR3 consists of 15 residues. The CDR3 loop is CASSGNSRLNYGYTF. In DNA, the CDR3 is TGTGCCAGCAGTGGGAACAGCCGTTTGAACTATGGCTACACCTTC.

This chain uses TRBV12-3 or TRBV12-4 with TRBJ1-1; D unresolved. CDR3 length: 15 amino acids. Trimming removed 6 bases from V and 1 base from J, with 15 bases in between. The CDR3 nucleotides read TGTGCCAGCAGAGCCATAGGACTGCAGAACACTGAAGCTTTCTTT. This sequence encodes CASRAIGLQNTEAFF.

The table lists this clonotype with many counts. The V gene is TRBV7-8, the J gene TRBJ2-5; tentatively, D is TRBD1 or TRBD2 (5 bases each). V was cut by 1 base and J by 4 bases, with 19 bases left in between. The CDR3 extends over 17 amino acids. From germline, CDR1 is SGHVS and CDR2 FQNEAQ. The CDR3 sequence: CASSLDAAGLRGETQYF. The CDR3 nucleotides are TGTGCCAGCAGCTTAGACGCGGCAGGGCTCCGGGGAGAGACCCAGTACTTC.

The chain couples TRBV18 to TRBJ2-7; 9 bases match TRBD1. The CDR3 extends over 15 amino acids. With 5 bases clipped from V and 3 bases from J, the junction kept 8 bases outside the gene matches. Germline V lookup: CDR1 KGHSH, CDR2 LQKENI. The CDR3 here is CASSSPGTGSYEQYF. The CDR3 DNA sequence: TGTGCCAGCTCAAGTCCCGGGACAGGGAGCTACGAGCAGTACTTC.

In this sample, this clonotype turned up many times. The V and J genes are TRBV5-1 and TRBJ1-6, with D possibly TRBD1 on 5 matching bases. The CDR3 is made up of 16 amino acids. Germline V gene data show CDR1 as SGHRS and CDR2 as YFSETQ. Trimming cost V 2 bases and J 10 bases, with 19 bases left between them. The CDR3 protein is CASSFGTSPPGSPLHF. CDR3 nucleotides: TGCGCCAGCAGCTTCGGGACCTCCCCCCCCGGGTCACCCCTCCACTTT.

The genes are TRBV24-1 and TRBJ1-1, with D maybe TRBD1 (5 bases). Germline V CDR1 and CDR2: KGHDR, SFDVKD. The length of the CDR3 is 14 residues. Trimming stripped 5 bases from V and 4 bases from J, with 13 bases between. CDR3 region: CATSGGGVGTEAFF. The CDR3 region has the DNA TGTGCCACCAGTGGGGGGGGAGTGGGCACTGAAGCTTTCTTT.

This clonotype was seen many times. This sequence joins TRBV11-2 and TRBJ2-1; a possible D gene is TRBD2 (5 bases). Trimming took 5 bases from V and 6 from J, leaving 14 bases between them. This CDR3 is built from 14 residues. Germline assignment: CDR1 SGHAT and CDR2 FQNNGV. The chain's CDR3 is CASSPRSRANEQFF. CDR3 DNA: TGTGCCAGCAGCCCCCGGTCGAGGGCCAATGAGCAGTTCTTC.

This clonotype was counted at least ten times. The chain links TRBV7-2 to TRBJ1-2; D uncertain. Germline V gene lookup returns CDR1 SGHTA and CDR2 FQGNSA. The CDR3 extends over 15 amino acids. V was clipped by 1 base and J by 2 bases, with 11 bases between them. CDR3 region: CASSLVPTTNYGYTF. The CDR3 DNA is TGTGCCAGCAGCTTAGTGCCGACAACCAACTATGGCTACACCTTC.

The chain has TRBV6-2 or TRBV6-3 and TRBJ1-2; D is unresolved. Trimming took 4 bases from V and 1 from J, leaving 7 bases between them. The CDR3 extends over 13 amino acids. Germline values: CDR1 MNHEY, CDR2 SVGEGT. In DNA, the CDR3 is TGTGCCAGCAGTTTGCCGAGTAACTATGGCTACACCTTC. It specifies CASSLPSNYGYTF.

A word on this clonotype: A much larger clone differs by one base, so this may be a read error. This sequence joins TRBV11-2 and TRBJ1-1; D perhaps matches TRBD1 (6 bases). The CDR3 loop spans 16 amino acids. Per germline, CDR1 SGHAT and CDR2 FQNNGV. This CDR3 reads CASITENRGLDTEPFF. In nucleotides, the CDR3 is TGTGCCAGCATCACTGAAAATCGGGGGCTTGACACTGAACCTTTCTTT.

This clonotype was observed many times. The rearrangement joins TRBV15 to TRBJ2-6; D remains ambiguous. CDR1 and CDR2 from the germline V gene are LNHNV and YYDKDF (reference sequence). The CDR3 runs to 17 residues. Trimming stripped 6 bases from V and 0 bases from J, with 15 bases between. The CDR3 here is CATREIRAFSGANVLTF. CDR3 sequence (DNA): TGTGCCACCAGAGAGATTCGGGCCTTCTCTGGGGCCAACGTCCTGACTTTC.

In this sample, this clonotype turned up a few times. The chain employs TRBV28 and TRBJ2-7; possibly TRBD1 for D (6 bases). V was clipped by 5 bases and J by 0 bases, with 14 bases between them. This CDR3 region has 15 residues. Germline CDR1 MDHEN, CDR2 SYDVKM. This chain's CDR3 is CASSLPPDSSYEQYF. CDR3 sequence (DNA): TGTGCCAGCAGTCTGCCACCGGACAGCTCCTACGAGCAGTACTTC.

This clonotype appeared a single time. V is TRBV6-2 or TRBV6-3 and J is TRBJ1-2; 10 bases align to TRBD1. After removal of 5 bases from V and 5 bases from J, the junction contained 14 bases not matched to a gene. Germline V lookup: CDR1 MNHEY, CDR2 SVGEGT. The CDR3 length is 17 residues. The CDR3 protein is CASSHPGQGYIGYGYTF. The CDR3, as DNA: TGTGCCAGCAGTCACCCGGGACAGGGGTACATCGGATATGGCTACACCTTC.

A word on this clonotype: The junction does not match germline at one end; this may be a read error. The J gene is TRBJ2-5, the V gene TRBV18; TRBD2 aligns across 11 bases. The germline V gene has CDR1 KGHSH and CDR2 LQKENI. The CDR3 runs 17 residues. CDR3 region: CTSSPPPSGGFVETQYF. The CDR3 DNA reads TGTACCAGCTCACCACCGCCTAGCGGGGGGTTCGTGGAGACCCAGTACTTC.

This clonotype was detected ten times or more. The chain has TRBV29-1 and TRBJ1-5, with D maybe TRBD1 (5 bases). V shed 7 bases and J shed 5 bases, with 12 bases lying between them. Germline values: CDR1 SQVTM, CDR2 ANQGSEA. This CDR3 contains 12 residues. CDR3 loop: CSAGRGDQPQHF. CDR3 DNA: TGCAGCGCTGGACGGGGGGATCAGCCCCAGCATTTT.

This clonotype was observed a few times. Here the CDR3 DNA reads TGCAGCGGGGAACGGGACGGAACCTTCATGAACACTGAAGCTTTCTTT. Translating gives CSGERDGTFMNTEAFF. The rearrangement joins TRBV29-1 to TRBJ1-1; D might be TRBD1 (5 bases). Germline CDR1 reads SQVTM; CDR2 reads ANQGSEA. The CDR3 is made up of 16 amino acids. V dropped 7 bases and J dropped 0 bases, with 21 bases sitting between them.

This clonotype was recorded at least ten times. The chain is built from TRBV6-5 and TRBJ1-1; D is possibly TRBD1 (5 bases). The CDR3 runs 16 residues. Germline-derived CDR1 and CDR2 are MNHEY and SVGAGI. Trimming cost V 7 bases and J 3 bases, with 21 bases left between them. The CDR3 loop reads CASTFFGRGKYTEAFF. CDR3 in DNA: TGTGCCAGCACCTTCTTTGGTCGGGGGAAATACACTGAAGCTTTCTTT.